This T cell receptor (beta chain) was retrieved from a study of cytomegalovirus exposure and HLA in healthy donors. Use of 60 Vbeta and 13 Jbeta primers characterized the PCR. Clones were read by immunoSEQ multiplex PCR, and TCRdb kept only the in-frame ones, dropping some. The data hold 150,000 to 200,000 clones, with about four fifths observed a single time. J was trimmed by 1 base and V by 7 bases; bases with no gene match: 8. This CDR3 region has 15 residues. Germline values: CDR1 MDHEN, CDR2 SYDVKM. The clonotype was recovered from a boy aged 2 to 10 in good health and CMV-seronegative. Input material: PBMCs. The chain couples TRBV28 to TRBJ2-7; TRBD1 agrees at 9 bases. CDR3 bases: TGTGCCAGCACCTCAGTGGGACAGGGTTCCTACGAGCAGTACTTC. It is translated as CASTSVGQGSYEQYF. The entire variable domain, with the rest obtained from reference TRBV28 and TRBJ2-7, is as follows: DVKVTQSSRYLVKRTGEKVFLECVQDMDHENMFWYRQDPGLGLRLIYFSYDVKMKEKGDIPEGYSVSREKKERFSLILESASTNQTSMYLCASTSVGQGSYEQYFGPGTRLTVT.